The rows below give T cell receptor beta chains drawn from one sample of a study of T cell responses to AZD1222 COVID-19 vaccine. This table comes from immunoSEQ multiplex PCR, and its TCRdb copy is limited to in-frame clones, with some not included. Of roughly 180,000 clones detected, approximately 94% appear once; the ten largest clones hold 1.5% to 2%. Material: peripheral blood, obtained 28 days after the second AZD1222 dose. All receptors derive from an adult who received the AZD1222 COVID-19 vaccine. Both conserved end residues are part of each CDR3. D genes are given only for firm matches. Clone size is stated in some rows and not others, as once, few, many or a class when expanded.

J gene	D gene	V gene	clone size	CDR3 DNA	CDR3 protein
TRBJ2-7	NA	TRBV7-2	once	TGTGCCAGCAGTGCCGGGGGATACGAGCAGTACTTC	CASSAGGYEQYF
TRBJ1-5	NA	TRBV12-3/TRBV12-4	NA	TGTGCCAGCAGTTTGCACGGGCAGCCCCAGCATTTT	CASSLHGQPQHF
TRBJ2-2	TRBD1	TRBV18	NA	TGTGCCAGCTCACGTTCGGGACAGATTAACACCGGGGAGCTGTTTTTT	CASSRSGQINTGELFF
TRBJ2-1	NA	TRBV4-3	NA	TGCGCCAGCAGCCAAGGTGGCTCCGATGAGCAGTTCTTC	CASSQGGSDEQFF
TRBJ1-2	NA	TRBV4-1	once	TGCGCCAGCAGCCAAGGACACGGGAACCGTTATGGCTACACCTTC	CASSQGHGNRYGYTF
TRBJ1-3	NA	TRBV19	NA	TGTGCCAGTACCTGGGGGGCTCACTCTGGAAACACCATATATTTT	CASTWGAHSGNTIYF
TRBJ1-1	TRBD1	TRBV12-3/TRBV12-4	NA	TGTGCCAGCAGTGGAACAGGGGGCACTGAAGCTTTCTTT	CASSGTGGTEAFF
TRBJ1-3	NA	TRBV20-1	NA	TGCAGTGCTAGTCAGGGAGCGGCCGACTCTGGAAACACCATATATTTT	CSASQGAADSGNTIYF
TRBJ2-4	TRBD1	TRBV19	NA	TGTGCCACCCGGGACAGCTTAGCCAAAAACATTCAGTACTTC	CATRDSLAKNIQYF
TRBJ2-1	TRBD1	TRBV6-4	few	TGTGCCAGCAGTGCCCGTGATGGACAGGTTGATGAGCAGTTCTTC	CASSARDGQVDEQFF
TRBJ2-7	NA	TRBV6-5	NA	TGTGCCAGCAGAGCCTCCGGGTCCTACGAGCAGTACTTC	CASRASGSYEQYF
TRBJ1-5	NA	TRBV4-3	NA	TGCGCCAGCAGCCAAGAGATTAGTCAGCCCCAGCATTTT	CASSQEISQPQHF
TRBJ2-6	NA	TRBV7-2	NA	TGTGCCAGCAGCTTAAACAGGGCCTGGGCCAACGTCCTGACTTTC	CASSLNRAWANVLTF
TRBJ2-3	NA	TRBV24-1	once	TGTGCCACCAGTGATTTACCCGGGAGTGGGGAAGGTACGCAGTATTTT	CATSDLPGSGEGTQYF
TRBJ1-5	NA	TRBV7-2	NA	TGTGCCAGCAGCACCGGGTCCAATGGTCAGCCCCAGCATTTT	CASSTGSNGQPQHF
TRBJ1-1	TRBD1	TRBV13	NA	TGTGCCAGCAGCCGACAGGGTGAAGCTTTCTTT	CASSRQGEAFF
TRBJ1-4	NA	TRBV27	NA	TGTGCCAGCAGGGATGGTGAAAAACTGTTTTTT	CASRDGEKLFF
TRBJ2-3	TRBD2	TRBV4-1	NA	TGCGCCAGCAGCCAAGACCGATACCCCCGGGAGGGAACAGATACGCAGTATTTT	CASSQDRYPREGTDTQYF
TRBJ1-5	NA	TRBV6-5	NA	TGTGCCACCCAGCGCAATCAGCCCCAGCATTTT	CATQRNQPQHF
TRBJ2-2	TRBD2	TRBV5-1	NA	TGCGCCAGCAGCCCTGAGAGCGGGAGGGTGGCCGGGGAGCTGTTTTTT	CASSPESGRVAGELFF
TRBJ2-5	NA	TRBV20-1	NA	TGCAGTGCTAGTGGACAGCGTCGGACCCAGTACTTC	CSASGQRRTQYF
TRBJ1-5	NA	TRBV27	once	TGTGCCAGCGCCGAGGCAGTCAATCAGCCCCAGCATTTT	CASAEAVNQPQHF
TRBJ1-2	TRBD1	TRBV28	NA	TGTGCCAGCAGTTTCCAAGGACAGGGAAGTGGCTACACCTTC	CASSFQGQGSGYTF
TRBJ2-1	TRBD2	TRBV7-8	once	TGTGCCAGCAGCTCCTGGACCGCGGGGGAATACAATGAGCAGTTCTTC	CASSSWTAGEYNEQFF
TRBJ2-4	TRBD1	TRBV7-9	NA	TGTGCCAGCAGCATAAAGGGGGCTTCCATTCAGTACTTC	CASSIKGASIQYF
TRBJ1-1	NA	TRBV11-3	NA	TGTGCCAGCAGCTTAGAATGGACTGAAGCTTTCTTT	CASSLEWTEAFF
TRBJ2-3	NA	TRBV7-2	NA	TGTGCCAGCAGCCTCCAACCCGGCACAGATACGCAGTATTTT	CASSLQPGTDTQYF
TRBJ1-1	NA	TRBV2	NA	TGTGCCAGCAGTTCCGAGCGGAGCACTGAAGCTTTCTTT	CASSSERSTEAFF
TRBJ2-2	NA	TRBV7-2	few	TGTGCCAGCAGCTTAGGTCTTGGCGGCGGGGAGCTGTTTTTT	CASSLGLGGGELFF
TRBJ1-3	NA	TRBV7-2	NA	TGTGCCAGCAGCTTAGCGCCAGCCCCAACCTCTGGAAACACCATATATTTT	CASSLAPAPTSGNTIYF
TRBJ2-5	NA	TRBV5-1	once	TGCGCCAGCAGCTCCGGCCCTAACTACGAAGAGACCCAGTACTTC	CASSSGPNYEETQYF
TRBJ2-1	NA	TRBV30	NA	TGTGCCTGGAGTGAGTGGGCTGGGAAGAATGAGCAGTTCTTC	CAWSEWAGKNEQFF
TRBJ1-1	NA	TRBV12-3/TRBV12-4	NA	TGTGCCAGCAGTTGGTCGGGGCGGACTGAAGCTTTCTTT	CASSWSGRTEAFF
TRBJ2-1	TRBD2	TRBV28	once	TGTGCCAGCAGCCAACCCCCCGGGACTAGCGGGAGGGCCGGGTCCTACAATGAGCAGTTCTTC	CASSQPPGTSGRAGSYNEQFF
TRBJ1-2	NA	TRBV7-9	NA	TGTGCCAGCAGCCGTGCGGGAGAAGGGGTTGACTATGGCTACACCTTC	CASSRAGEGVDYGYTF
TRBJ2-5	NA	TRBV18	NA	TGTGCCAGCTCAGAACTCAACCAAGAGACCCAGTACTTC	CASSELNQETQYF
TRBJ2-1	TRBD2	TRBV15	NA	TGTGCCACCAGGGGACTAGCGGGAGTCAATGAGCAGTTCTTC	CATRGLAGVNEQFF
TRBJ1-1	NA	TRBV28	NA	TGTGCCAGCAGTTTGCCAGGGAGGAACACTGAAGCTTTCTTT	CASSLPGRNTEAFF
TRBJ1-4	NA	TRBV30	once	TGTGCCTGGAGTCGTGGTGGGCTGACAACTAATGAAAAACTGTTTTTT	CAWSRGGLTTNEKLFF
TRBJ1-2	TRBD1	TRBV5-1	NA	TGCGCCAGCAGCTACGGGACAGGGGGAGATGGCTACACCTTC	CASSYGTGGDGYTF
TRBJ2-1	NA	TRBV28	NA	TGTGCCAGCAGCCCCGCCGGACTACGGTCCTACAATGAGCAGTTCTTC	CASSPAGLRSYNEQFF
TRBJ1-1	TRBD1	TRBV11-3	NA	TGTGCCACCGAAGACAGGGTCAGCATGAACACTGAAGCTTTCTTT	CATEDRVSMNTEAFF
TRBJ2-1	TRBD1	TRBV4-3	NA	TGCGCCAGCAGCCAAACTGCCGGGACAGGATACAATGAGCAGTTCTTC	CASSQTAGTGYNEQFF
TRBJ1-4	TRBD1	TRBV4-1	NA	TGCGCCAGCAGCCAAGATCTGTTTAGGACAGGGACGGACCTGTTTTTT	CASSQDLFRTGTDLFF
TRBJ1-2	NA	TRBV18	NA	TGTGCCAGCTCACCGAGCGGGGGGCAAGTGGCGGGCTATGGCTACACCTTC	CASSPSGGQVAGYGYTF
TRBJ1-6	TRBD1	TRBV7-8	NA	TGTGCCAGCAGACAATCGGGACAGAGAAATTCACCCCTCCACTTT	CASRQSGQRNSPLHF
TRBJ1-3	TRBD1	TRBV7-8	NA	TGTGCCAGCAGCCAAACGGGACAGCCCTCTGGAAACACCATATATTTT	CASSQTGQPSGNTIYF
TRBJ2-7	NA	TRBV9	NA	TGTGCCAGCAGCCCGCCCCCGGGACTCCACTACGAGCAGTACTTC	CASSPPPGLHYEQYF
TRBJ1-2	NA	TRBV13	NA	TGTGCCAGCAGCCGAGTTGGGACGGATTATGGCTACACCTTC	CASSRVGTDYGYTF
TRBJ1-6	NA	TRBV12-3/TRBV12-4	NA	TGTGCCAGCAGTTACGTTCGGGAATCACCCCTCCACTTT	CASSYVRESPLHF
TRBJ1-1	NA	TRBV6-6	NA	TGTGCCAGCAGTCAGGGACAATTGAACACTGAAGCTTTCTTT	CASSQGQLNTEAFF
TRBJ2-5	NA	TRBV28	NA	TGTGCCAGCAGCCAGACAGAGGACCGCTCGGGGACCCAGTACTTC	CASSQTEDRSGTQYF
TRBJ1-2	NA	TRBV13	NA	TGTGCCAGCAGCTTAGATCGTGGAAAAGGGGATGGCTATGGCTACACCTTC	CASSLDRGKGDGYGYTF
TRBJ2-2	TRBD2	TRBV6-6	NA	TGTGCCAGCAGTTATCGGGGGGTAACCGGGGAGCTGTTTTTT	CASSYRGVTGELFF
TRBJ1-4	TRBD1	TRBV28	NA	TGTGCCAGCGGAGCAGGGGGCGCAGGTGGAAAACTGTTTTTT	CASGAGGAGGKLFF
TRBJ1-4	NA	TRBV21-1	NA	TGTGCCAGCAGCAAAGCGCGGGACAGGGGAGAAAATGAAAAACTGTTTTTT	CASSKARDRGENEKLFF
TRBJ1-2	NA	TRBV27	NA	TGTGCCAGCAGTTATATCGGCAGAACTAACTATGGCTACACCTTC	CASSYIGRTNYGYTF
TRBJ2-6	NA	TRBV3-1/TRBV3-2	NA	TGTGCCAGCAACAAGGCTGGGGAATCTGGGGCCAACGTCCTGACTTTC	CASNKAGESGANVLTF
TRBJ2-2	NA	TRBV5-4	once	TGTGCCAGCAGCTCGGAAGCTAGCAGGGTCGGGGAGCTGTTTTTT	CASSSEASRVGELFF